The sequence of this T cell receptor (beta chain) was determined in a study of shared clonotypes between healthy human individuals. Findings of the study overall: On the whole, naive subsets had larger estimated richness than memory subsets had.

The CDR3 sequence is 15 residues long. Germline V gene sequence: CDR1 SQVTM, CDR2 ANQGSEA. V lost 1 base to trimming and J lost 3 bases, with 15 bases between them. TCRdb's table, derived via immunoSEQ multiplex PCR, lists solely in-frame clones and lacks some. Of fewer than 1.8 million clones listed, approximately 98.5% are singletons. As regards this clone: What it binds is not known.

The TCR was taken from a man in his thirties or forties in good health. The sequenced sample consisted of naive CD4+ T cells sorted from blood. The subset was: CD45RA+ positively selected. This chain joins TRBV29-1 and TRBJ1-1, with a possible D match to TRBD1 (5 bases). The CDR3 DNA sequence: TGCAGCGTTGAAGGTGGGAAACTGGGGGACACTGAAGCTTTCTTT. As protein: CSVEGGKLGDTEAFF.